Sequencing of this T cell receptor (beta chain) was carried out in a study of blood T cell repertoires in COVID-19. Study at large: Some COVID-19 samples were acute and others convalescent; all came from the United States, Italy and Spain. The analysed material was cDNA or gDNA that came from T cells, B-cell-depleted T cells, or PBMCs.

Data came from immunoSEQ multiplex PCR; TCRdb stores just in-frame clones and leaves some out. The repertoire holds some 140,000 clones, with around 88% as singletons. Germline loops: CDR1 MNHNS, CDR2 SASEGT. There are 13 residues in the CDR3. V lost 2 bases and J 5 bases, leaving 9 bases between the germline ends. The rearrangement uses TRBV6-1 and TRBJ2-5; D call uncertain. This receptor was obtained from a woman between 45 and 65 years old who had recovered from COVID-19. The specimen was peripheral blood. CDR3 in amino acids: CASSEFGRETQYF. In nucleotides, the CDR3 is TGTGCCAGCAGTGAATTTGGCAGGGAGACCCAGTACTTC.